This T cell receptor beta chain was captured by sequencing in a study of blood T cell repertoires in COVID-19. Study-level information: Both acute and convalescent COVID-19 samples were obtained from the United States, Italy and Spain. PBMCs, B-cell-depleted T cells, or T cells provided the cDNA or gDNA that made up the material.

The V end was cut by 6 bases, the J end by 7 bases, with 21 bases between. This CDR3 has 15 amino acids. The germline V gene encodes CDR1 MNHNY and CDR2 SVGAGI (reference sequence). Source study methods: Researchers report that nucleated cell counts were estimated from reference gene primer amplification. Here immunoSEQ multiplex PCR was the method, and the copy in TCRdb shows in-frame clones only, minus some. Clone size and V and J calls were adopted from that table, with D and trimming inferred from the DNA. The repertoire holds 250,000 to 400,000 clones, 75% to 90% seen once, with roughly 2.9% in the top ten.

V and J are TRBV6-6 and TRBJ2-5, with TRBD2 as a possible D gene (6 bases). This clonotype was obtained from a woman in her thirties with COVID-19, enrolled during active disease. Material: peripheral blood. CDR3 in amino acids: CASSPGLVGLTTQYF. The CDR3 region has the DNA TGTGCCAGCAGCCCGGGACTGGTCGGACTTACGACCCAGTACTTC.